This is a list of T cell receptor beta chains from one sample in a study of blood T cell repertoires in COVID-19. Some clones are missing from TCRdb's copy, which holds only in-frame ones; the method was immunoSEQ multiplex PCR. The data contain about 52,000 clones, roughly 90% of them singletons. The sample was peripheral blood. The receptors were sampled from an elderly man with active or convalescent COVID-19. Each CDR3 is given with its conserved first and last residue. D genes are given only for firm matches. Size is omitted from some rows. Given values are once, few, many or a class for expanded clones.

TRBD1,13,TRBJ1-1,once,TRBV7-8,CASTWDSQMIAFF,TGTGCCAGCACTTGGGACAGCCAGATGATCGCTTTCTTT
.,15,TRBJ1-4,.,TRBV14,CASSQDGVQTGKLFF,TGTGCCAGCAGCCAAGATGGGGTACAGACGGGGAAACTGTTTTTT
TRBD1,15,TRBJ1-2,.,TRBV5-8,CASSLRRQGNYGYTF,TGTGCCAGCAGCTTACGAAGACAGGGGAACTATGGCTACACCTTC
TRBD1,15,TRBJ1-5,few,TRBV28,CASSFGQGENQPQHF,TGTGCCAGCAGTTTCGGACAGGGGGAGAATCAGCCCCAGCATTTT
.,13,TRBJ1-2,.,TRBV12-3/TRBV12-4,CASSSSVNYGYTF,TGTGCCAGCAGTTCCTCAGTAAACTATGGCTACACCTTC
TRBD1,14,TRBJ1-4,.,TRBV28,CASSRQGFNEKLFF,TGTGCCAGCAGTAGACAGGGTTTTAATGAAAAACTGTTTTTT
.,16,TRBJ2-3,.,TRBV5-1,CASSLGSRRSTDTQYF,TGCGCCAGCAGCTTGGGTAGCCGAAGAAGCACAGATACGCAGTATTTT
.,14,TRBJ1-5,.,TRBV7-2,CASRASISNQPQHF,TGTGCCAGCAGGGCCTCAATTAGCAATCAGCCCCAGCATTTT
TRBD2,15,TRBJ2-7,.,TRBV7-2,CASSLATGGFYEQYF,TGTGCCAGCAGCTTAGCGACGGGAGGGTTCTACGAGCAGTACTTC
.,17,TRBJ2-7,.,TRBV30,CAWSAGYVRAYSYEQYF,TGTGCCTGGAGTGCGGGATATGTGCGGGCCTACTCCTACGAGCAGTACTTC
.,11,TRBJ1-4,.,TRBV19,CASSMERKLFF,TGTGCCAGTAGTATGGAGAGAAAACTGTTTTTT
.,15,TRBJ1-1,.,TRBV19,CASNGRGAGNTEAFF,TGTGCCAGTAACGGCCGGGGGGCGGGGAACACTGAAGCTTTCTTT
TRBD1,14,TRBJ1-2,.,TRBV25-1,CASIPGQGNYGYTF,TGTGCCAGCATCCCGGGACAGGGGAACTATGGCTACACCTTC
.,16,TRBJ2-2,.,TRBV7-2,CASSLSSGANTGELFF,TGTGCCAGCAGCTTAAGTAGCGGCGCGAACACCGGGGAGCTGTTTTTT
TRBD2,14,TRBJ2-5,.,TRBV9,CASNLAGEQETQYF,TGTGCCAGCAATCTAGCGGGGGAGCAGGAGACCCAGTACTTC
.,15,TRBJ2-1,.,TRBV7-7,CASSLMVSQINEQFF,TGTGCCAGCAGCTTAATGGTTAGCCAGATCAATGAGCAGTTCTTC
TRBD2,19,TRBJ2-3,.,TRBV7-6,CASSLGGRAASGSRDTQYF,TGTGCCAGCAGCTTAGGTGGTAGGGCGGCTAGCGGGAGCCGAGATACGCAGTATTTT
TRBD1,16,TRBJ1-2,.,TRBV10-3,CAISPGQGDFNYGYTF,TGTGCCATCAGTCCGGGACAGGGAGATTTTAACTATGGCTACACCTTC
.,17,TRBJ2-3,.,TRBV7-9,CASSHGGRGSGTDTQYF,TGTGCCAGCAGCCACGGCGGCAGGGGTTCGGGCACAGATACGCAGTATTTT
.,12,TRBJ1-1,.,TRBV19,CATAQGDTEAFF,TGTGCCACCGCACAGGGTGACACTGAAGCTTTCTTT
TRBD1,15,TRBJ2-7,.,TRBV3-1/TRBV3-2,CASSQPGQGKAEQYF,TGTGCCAGCAGCCAACCAGGACAGGGGAAGGCCGAGCAGTACTTC
.,13,TRBJ1-1,.,TRBV5-4,CASGPGTITEAFF,TGTGCCAGCGGGCCAGGGACAATCACTGAAGCTTTCTTT